These 27 T cell receptor beta chains share one sample of origin, sequenced in a study of cytomegalovirus exposure and HLA in healthy donors. This PCR relied on a set of 60 Vbeta primers and 13 Jbeta primers. Profiled with immunoSEQ multiplex PCR; TCRdb holds only in-frame clones, not every one. The sample records around 93,000 clones, around three fifths being singletons. Sequenced input: PBMCs. The receptor source for this set is a boy younger than 18 in good health and CMV-seropositive.

About this clone: A junction boundary mismatches the germline segment, possibly from a read error. V usage is TRBV6-1 and J usage is TRBJ1-5; 9 positions agree with TRBD1. CDR3 size: 15 residues. Per germline, CDR1 MNHNS and CDR2 SASEGT. CDR3 sequence reads: CASNEQGAGGQPQNF. Written as DNA, the CDR3 is TGTGCCAGCAATGAACAGGGGGCTGGAGGTCAGCCCCAGAATTTT.

The CDR3 sequence is CASSYSSYYGYTF. The DNA for the CDR3 is TGTGCCAGCAGTTACTCATCCTACTATGGCTACACCTTC. The chain couples TRBV6-5 to TRBJ1-2; no firm D call. Trimming cost V 0 bases and J 3 bases, with 5 bases left between them. Per germline, CDR1 MNHEY and CDR2 SVGAGI. This CDR3 region has 13 residues.

This sequence joins TRBV30 and TRBJ2-7, with TRBD2 identical over 10 bases. Germline values: CDR1 GTSNPN, CDR2 SVGIG (reference sequence). The CDR3 has 17 amino acids. The trim removed 5 bases at V and 6 bases at J, leaving 19 bases unmatched. The CDR3 DNA reads as TGTGCCTGGGGGCCAACTCGGAGCGGGAGGGCAAAGGTCGAGCAGTACTTC. This sequence encodes CAWGPTRSGRAKVEQYF.

This chain uses TRBV2 with TRBJ1-5; a weak D match, TRBD1 (6 bases). Germline V CDR1 and CDR2: SNHLY, FYNNEI. This CDR3 comprises 14 residues. V dropped 7 bases and J dropped 4 bases, with 14 bases sitting between them. The CDR3 DNA is TGTGCCAGCACCCTTTCTAGGGGGAATCAGCCCCAGCATTTT. Encoded protein: CASTLSRGNQPQHF.

V and J are TRBV9 and TRBJ1-5; D call uncertain. V was shortened by 0 bases and J by 6 bases, with 13 bases between the two germline ends. The CDR3 has 15 amino acids. The germline CDR1 and CDR2 sequences are SGDLS and YYNGEE. CDR3 nucleotide sequence: TGTGCCAGCAGCGTAGGTCGGGAATTGAGTCAGCCCCAGCATTTT. Its translation is CASSVGRELSQPQHF.

The genes are TRBV2 and TRBJ1-1; D uncertain. The CDR3 extends over 14 amino acids. CDR1 is SNHLY and CDR2 is FYNNEI in the germline V gene. V was cut by 2 bases and J by 0 bases, with 7 bases left in between. The CDR3 is CASSEPRLNTEAFF. CDR3 DNA sequence: TGTGCCAGCAGTGAACCCAGATTGAACACTGAAGCTTTCTTT. The variable domain in full, with the rest retrieved from reference TRBV2 and TRBJ1-1, is EPEVTQTPSHQVTQMGQEVILRCVPISNHLYFYWYRQILGQKVEFLVSFYNNEISEKSEIFDDQFSVERPDGSNFTLKIRSTKLEDSAMYFCASSEPRLNTEAFFGQGTRLTVV.

The chain carries TRBV19 and TRBJ2-5, with a possible D match to TRBD2 (5 bases). V lost 9 bases and J 2 bases, leaving 13 bases between the germline ends. Per germline, CDR1 LNHDA and CDR2 SQIVND (reference sequence). The CDR3 totals 13 residues. CDR3 bases: TGTGCCAGCGTCCTCGGGGAGCAAGAGACCCAGTACTTC. Its protein is CASVLGEQETQYF. The full variable domain, rest sourced from reference TRBV19 and TRBJ2-5, is DGGITQSPKYLFRKEGQNVTLSCEQNLNHDAMYWYRQDPGQGLRLIYYSQIVNDFQKGDIAEGYSVSREKKESFPLTVTSAQKNPTAFYLCASVLGEQETQYFGPGTRLLVL.

The genes are TRBV30 and TRBJ2-3, with 8 bases matching TRBD2. V lost 7 bases, J lost 9 bases, and 12 bases stayed unmatched. Germline lookup yields CDR1 GTSNPN and CDR2 SVGIG (reference sequence). The CDR3 is made up of 13 amino acids. CDR3 in amino acids: CALGLDDALTQYF. The CDR3 region has the DNA TGTGCCTTGGGACTAGACGACGCTTTAACGCAGTATTTT.

This chain uses TRBV9 with TRBJ1-1; D is uncertain. The V end was cut by 0 bases, the J end by 2 bases, with 8 bases between. This CDR3 contains 14 residues. Germline V gene data show CDR1 as SGDLS and CDR2 as YYNGEE. The CDR3, as DNA: TGTGCCAGCAGCGTAGTGTCAGTCAACACTGAAGCTTTCTTT. Its protein product is CASSVVSVNTEAFF.

The chain recombines TRBV6-1 with TRBJ1-5; no definite D call. The V and J ends lost 1 base and 6 bases respectively, with 7 bases between them. The germline V gene has CDR1 MNHNS and CDR2 SASEGT. The CDR3 extends over 13 amino acids. This CDR3 is CASSEGRVQPQHF. The CDR3 bases are TGTGCCAGCAGTGAAGGGCGGGTTCAGCCCCAGCATTTT.

The genes are TRBV28 and TRBJ2-5; D gene unclear. The last part of the DNA fits TRBJ2-7 better; the J call may be wrong. The CDR3 runs to 11 residues. Germline CDR1 MDHEN, CDR2 SYDVKM. The CDR3 region is CASSLYSEQYF. CDR3 nucleotide sequence: TGTGCCAGCAGTTTATATTCCGAGCAGTACTTC.

The chain carries TRBV5-4 and TRBJ1-4; 7 bases are shared with TRBD1. The germline V gene has CDR1 SGHNT and CDR2 YYREEE (reference sequence). The CDR3 is made up of 16 amino acids. With V trimmed by 0 bases and J by 0 bases, 2 bases remained unmatched. CDR3 region: CASSLGGTATNEKLFF. CDR3 bases: TGTGCCAGCAGCTTGGGTGGGACAGCAACTAATGAAAAACTGTTTTTT.

V and J are TRBV4-1 and TRBJ1-2, with 8 nucleotides matching TRBD1. CDR3 length: 14 amino acids. The J segment lost 8 bases and the V segment lost 0 bases, leaving 5 bases of the junction unmatched. Germline V gene lookup returns CDR1 MGHRA and CDR2 YSYEKL. In DNA, the CDR3 is TGCGCCAGCAGCCAAGATCGGGCAGGGGGCGGCTACACCTTC. This gives the protein CASSQDRAGGGYTF.

The rearrangement links TRBV9 to TRBJ2-1; 14 positions match TRBD2. V lost 4 bases to trimming and J lost 5 bases; unmatched junction nucleotides: 8. CDR1 is SGDLS and CDR2 is YYNGEE in the germline V gene. This CDR3 has 17 residues. The CDR3 DNA reads as TGTGCCAGCAGCCCACAGGGACTAGCGGGGGATAACAATGAGCAGTTCTTC. Amino acid sequence: CASSPQGLAGDNNEQFF.

A few counts support this clone. J is TRBJ2-7 and V is TRBV7-9; D not certain. V lost 5 bases and J lost 3, with 8 bases in between. Germline V gene data show CDR1 as SEHNR and CDR2 as FQNEAQ (reference sequence). CDR3 length: 12 amino acids. The CDR3 protein is CASSPRVYEQYF. The CDR3 DNA is TGTGCCAGCAGCCCTCGGGTCTACGAGCAGTACTTC.

The V and J genes are TRBV5-1 and TRBJ2-3; TRBD2 agrees at 9 bases. V was clipped by 4 bases and J by 0 bases; unmatched bases: 3. CDR3 length equals 15 residues. Germline V CDR1 and CDR2: SGHRS, YFSETQ. CDR3 sequence (DNA): TGCGCCAGCAGCACGACTAGCGGAAGCACAGATACGCAGTATTTT. Protein sequence: CASSTTSGSTDTQYF.

This clone was observed a few times. This rearrangement joins TRBV5-1 to TRBJ2-7; D is unclear. Germline lookup yields CDR1 SGHRS and CDR2 YFSETQ. V was cut by 0 bases and J by 0 bases, with 7 bases left in between. CDR3 size: 14 residues. As DNA, the CDR3 is TGCGCCAGCAGCTTGGCCCCCAGCTCCTACGAGCAGTACTTC. It yields the protein CASSLAPSSYEQYF.

The gene calls are TRBV15 and TRBJ2-7; D gene unclear. Trimming shortened V by 0 bases and J by 0 bases, and 9 bases separated the two germline ends. The CDR3 runs to 15 residues. Germline CDR1 reads LNHNV; CDR2 reads YYDKDF (reference sequence). DNA for the CDR3: TGTGCCACCAGCAGAGACCACGATAGCTCCTACGAGCAGTACTTC. Residues: CATSRDHDSSYEQYF.

This clone was seen just once. The chain is built from TRBV5-1 and TRBJ2-1; possibly TRBD1 for D (5 bases). Germline lookup yields CDR1 SGHRS and CDR2 YFSETQ. CDR3 length equals 15 residues. The V gene lost 0 bases and the J gene lost 8 bases, with 15 bases spanning the gap. CDR3 bases: TGCGCCAGCAGCTTGGAGCGACAGCCGTGGTATGAGCAGTTCTTC. Residues: CASSLERQPWYEQFF.

This chain uses TRBV5-4 with TRBJ1-2; possibly TRBD1 for D (5 bases). Germline V gene data show CDR1 as SGHNT and CDR2 as YYREEE (reference sequence). The V and J ends lost 0 bases and 0 bases respectively, with 12 bases between them. This CDR3 region has 16 residues. The CDR3 here is CASSLALGGSNYGYTF. The CDR3 DNA follows: TGTGCCAGCAGCTTGGCCCTGGGGGGTTCTAACTATGGCTACACCTTC.

A few counts support this clone. CDR3 sequence (DNA): TGTGCCAGTAGAAGCGGACAGGGAGGGGGGAACACTGAAGCTTTCTTT. It translates to CASRSGQGGGNTEAFF. The chain has TRBV19 and TRBJ1-1; TRBD1 aligns across 8 bases. Germline V gene lookup returns CDR1 LNHDA and CDR2 SQIVND (reference sequence). This CDR3 comprises 16 residues. Losses at the gene ends were 6 bases for V and 1 base for J; bases not matched to a gene: 10.

V usage is TRBV2 and J usage is TRBJ1-1; a weak D match, TRBD1 (6 bases). The germline V gene encodes CDR1 SNHLY and CDR2 FYNNEI. V gave up 4 bases and J gave up 0 bases, with 9 bases separating them. The CDR3 sequence is 14 residues long. Here the CDR3 DNA reads TGTGCCAGCAGTGTAGGACAGATGAACACTGAAGCTTTCTTT. Protein sequence: CASSVGQMNTEAFF.

The genes are TRBV30 and TRBJ2-5, with D maybe TRBD1 (6 bases). The CDR3 consists of 16 residues. The V gene's germline CDR1 is GTSNPN and CDR2 SVGIG (reference sequence). Trimming left V 2 bases short and J 2 bases short, with 18 bases between. The CDR3 here is CAWSTTGTSLQETQYF. The CDR3 DNA follows: TGTGCCTGGAGTACCACCGGGACATCACTACAAGAGACCCAGTACTTC.

This rearrangement joins TRBV5-1 to TRBJ1-1, with 8 bases matching TRBD1. This CDR3 has 13 residues. From germline, CDR1 is SGHRS and CDR2 YFSETQ. V gave up 4 bases and J gave up 12 bases; unmatched junction bases: 11. The CDR3 loop reads CASSKAGTGGSFF. Here the CDR3 DNA reads TGCGCCAGCAGCAAAGCCGGGACAGGAGGTTCTTTCTTT.

The table lists this clone with a few counts. J is TRBJ1-1 and V is TRBV15; D remains unclear. Looked up from germline, CDR1 is LNHNV and CDR2 is YYDKDF (reference sequence). This CDR3 is 14 amino acids long. Trimming took off 2 bases at V and 3 bases at J, with 10 bases between the two ends. CDR3: CATSRRLGDTEAFF. Written as DNA, the CDR3 is TGTGCCACCAGCAGACGTCTCGGGGACACTGAAGCTTTCTTT.

The chain recombines TRBV4-3 with TRBJ2-2; TRBD1 matches at 10 bases. Germline CDR1 reads LGHNA; CDR2 reads YSLEER. The CDR3 has 19 amino acids. V was pared by 0 bases and J by 6 bases, with 13 bases of the junction left unmatched. The CDR3 bases are TGCGCCAGCAGCCAAGATAAGGGGGGGGGACAGGGGATTTCCGGGGAGCTGTTTTTT. Translation: CASSQDKGGGQGISGELFF.

The chain combines TRBV19 with TRBJ1-1; D unresolved. Germline values: CDR1 LNHDA, CDR2 SQIVND (reference sequence). The length of the CDR3 is 15 residues. The ends were cut back, 3 bases at V and 1 base at J, with 12 bases in the middle. The CDR3 reads CASSIHPGSNTEAFF. CDR3 nucleotides: TGTGCCAGTAGTATTCATCCGGGGTCGAACACTGAAGCTTTCTTT.